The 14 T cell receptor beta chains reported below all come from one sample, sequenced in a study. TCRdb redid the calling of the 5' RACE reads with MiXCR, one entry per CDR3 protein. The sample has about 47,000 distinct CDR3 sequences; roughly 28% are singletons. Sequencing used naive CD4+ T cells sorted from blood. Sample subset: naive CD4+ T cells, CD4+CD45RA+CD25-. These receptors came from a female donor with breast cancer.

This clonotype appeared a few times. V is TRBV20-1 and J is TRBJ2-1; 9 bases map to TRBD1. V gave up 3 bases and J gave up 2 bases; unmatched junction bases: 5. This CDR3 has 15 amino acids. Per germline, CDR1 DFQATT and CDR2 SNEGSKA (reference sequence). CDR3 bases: TGCAGTGCTAGCTGGGGGACAGGGACCTACAATGAGCAGTTCTTC. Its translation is CSASWGTGTYNEQFF.

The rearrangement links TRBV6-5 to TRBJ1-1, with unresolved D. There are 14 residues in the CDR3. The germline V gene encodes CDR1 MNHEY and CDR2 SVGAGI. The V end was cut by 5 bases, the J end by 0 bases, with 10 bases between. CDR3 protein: CASSLSDVNTEAFF. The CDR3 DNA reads TGTGCCAGCAGTCTAAGTGACGTGAACACTGAAGCTTTCTTT.

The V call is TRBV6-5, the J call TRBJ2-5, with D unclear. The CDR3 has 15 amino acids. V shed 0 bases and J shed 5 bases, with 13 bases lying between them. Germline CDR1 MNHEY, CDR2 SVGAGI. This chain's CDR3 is CASSYSRSGWETQYF. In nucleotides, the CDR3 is TGTGCCAGCAGTTACTCCCGGTCAGGTTGGGAGACCCAGTACTTC.

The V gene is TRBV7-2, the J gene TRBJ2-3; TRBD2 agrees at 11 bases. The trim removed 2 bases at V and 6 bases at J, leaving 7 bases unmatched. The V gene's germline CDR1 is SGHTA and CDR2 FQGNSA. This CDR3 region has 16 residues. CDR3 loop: CASSLTSGSGGDTQYF. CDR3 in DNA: TGTGCCAGCAGCTTAACTAGCGGGAGTGGAGGTGATACGCAGTATTTT. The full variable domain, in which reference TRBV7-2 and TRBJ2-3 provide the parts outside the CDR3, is GAGVSQSPSNKVTEKGKDVELRCDPISGHTALYWYRQSLGQGLEFLIYFQGNSAPDKSGLPSDRFSAERTGGSVSTLTIQRTQQEDSAVYLCASSLTSGSGGDTQYFGPGTRLTVL.

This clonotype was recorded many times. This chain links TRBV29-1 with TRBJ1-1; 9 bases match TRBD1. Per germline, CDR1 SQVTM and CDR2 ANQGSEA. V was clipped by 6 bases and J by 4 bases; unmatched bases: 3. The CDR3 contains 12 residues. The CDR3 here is CSVGQGGTEAFF. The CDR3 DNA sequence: TGCAGCGTGGGACAGGGAGGCACTGAAGCTTTCTTT.

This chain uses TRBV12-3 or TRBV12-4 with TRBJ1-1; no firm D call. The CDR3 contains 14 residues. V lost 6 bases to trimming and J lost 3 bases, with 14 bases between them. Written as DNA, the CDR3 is TGTGCCAGCAGGGCGGACTTGAGTTACACTGAAGCTTTCTTT. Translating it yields CASRADLSYTEAFF.

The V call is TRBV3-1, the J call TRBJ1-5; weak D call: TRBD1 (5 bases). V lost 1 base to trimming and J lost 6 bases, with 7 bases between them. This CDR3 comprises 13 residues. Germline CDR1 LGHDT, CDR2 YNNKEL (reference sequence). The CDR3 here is CASSQGDGQPQHF. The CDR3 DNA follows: TGTGCCAGCAGCCAAGGGGACGGTCAGCCCCAGCATTTT.

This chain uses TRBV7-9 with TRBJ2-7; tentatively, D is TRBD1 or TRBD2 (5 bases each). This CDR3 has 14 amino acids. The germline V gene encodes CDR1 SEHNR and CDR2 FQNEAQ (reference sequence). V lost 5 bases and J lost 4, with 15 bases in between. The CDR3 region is CASSRPGDRYEQYF. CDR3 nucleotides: TGTGCCAGCAGCCGCCCCGGGGACCGGTACGAGCAGTACTTC.

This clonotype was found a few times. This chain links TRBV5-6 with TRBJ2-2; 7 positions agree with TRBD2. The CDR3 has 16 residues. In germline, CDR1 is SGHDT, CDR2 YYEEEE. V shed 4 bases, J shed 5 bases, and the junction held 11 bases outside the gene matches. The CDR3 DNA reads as TGTGCCAGCAGCCCGGCGGGGGAAGAGGGGACCGGGGAGCTGTTTTTT. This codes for CASSPAGEEGTGELFF.

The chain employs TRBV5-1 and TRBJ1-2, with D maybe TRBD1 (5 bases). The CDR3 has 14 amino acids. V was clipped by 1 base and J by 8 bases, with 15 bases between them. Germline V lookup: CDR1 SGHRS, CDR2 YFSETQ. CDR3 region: CASSLRDSRQGYTF. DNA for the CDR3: TGCGCCAGCAGCTTGAGAGACAGCCGACAAGGCTACACCTTC.

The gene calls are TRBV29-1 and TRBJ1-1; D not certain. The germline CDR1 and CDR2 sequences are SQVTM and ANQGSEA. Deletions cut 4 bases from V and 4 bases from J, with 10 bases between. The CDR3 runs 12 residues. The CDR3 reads CSVVWGGTEAFF. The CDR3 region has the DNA TGCAGCGTTGTTTGGGGAGGCACTGAAGCTTTCTTT.

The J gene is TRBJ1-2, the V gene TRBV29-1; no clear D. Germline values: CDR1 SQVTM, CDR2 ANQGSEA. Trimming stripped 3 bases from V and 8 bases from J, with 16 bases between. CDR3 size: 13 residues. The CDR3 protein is CSVDLVVGVGYTF. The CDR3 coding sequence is TGCAGCGTTGACCTAGTAGTTGGGGTCGGCTACACCTTC.

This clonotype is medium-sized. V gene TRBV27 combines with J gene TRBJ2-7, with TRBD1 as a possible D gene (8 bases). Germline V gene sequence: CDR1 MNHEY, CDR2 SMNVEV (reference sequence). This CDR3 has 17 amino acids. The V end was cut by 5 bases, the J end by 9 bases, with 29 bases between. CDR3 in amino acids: CASSTDRVVGLRRMQYF. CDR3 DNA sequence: TGTGCCAGCAGTACGGACAGGGTCGTGGGACTACGAAGGATGCAGTACTTC.

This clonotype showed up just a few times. CDR3 nucleotides: TGTGCCAGCAGCCTAGACGGCAGGGAGGCCAATGAGCAGTTCTTC. It is translated as CASSLDGREANEQFF. V gene TRBV3-1 combines with J gene TRBJ2-1; D is possibly TRBD2 (6 bases). The CDR3 length is 15 residues. Per the germline V gene, CDR1 is LGHDT and CDR2 is YNNKEL (reference sequence). Between the trimmed V and J ends, which lost 4 bases and 6 bases, there was a span of 16 bases.